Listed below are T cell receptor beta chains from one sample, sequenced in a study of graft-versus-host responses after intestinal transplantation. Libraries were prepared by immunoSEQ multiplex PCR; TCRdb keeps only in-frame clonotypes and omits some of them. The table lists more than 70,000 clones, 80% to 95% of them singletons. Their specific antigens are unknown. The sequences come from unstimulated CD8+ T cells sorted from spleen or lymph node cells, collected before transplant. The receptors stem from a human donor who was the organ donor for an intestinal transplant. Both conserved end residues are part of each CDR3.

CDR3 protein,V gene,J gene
CASSGWTGGIYNSPLHF,TRBV5-6,TRBJ1-6
CASSQLGTGALTNEKLFF,TRBV27,TRBJ1-4
CASSCPAGQGVNEQYF,TRBV7-3,TRBJ2-7
CASTPGGNTEAFF,TRBV19,TRBJ1-1
CASSSPGYQPQHF,TRBV19,TRBJ1-5
CASSERTGFSYGYTF,TRBV27,TRBJ1-2
CASSPTGEGYEQYF,TRBV4-2,-
CASSDNQWQILTYEQYF,TRBV6-1,TRBJ2-7
CASSPTASDSPLHF,TRBV18,TRBJ1-6
CASSRRTGSNQPQHF,TRBV28,TRBJ1-5
CASRGAGAIYNEQFF,TRBV6-5,TRBJ2-1
CASSEGQVEYF,TRBV25-1,TRBJ2-5
CASRARTGTGANEQYF,TRBV2,TRBJ2-7
CASMLGQGNQPQHF,TRBV19,TRBJ1-5
CASSQDGFLGSGGEAQYF,TRBV4-2,TRBJ2-5
CASSQVTDSGNTIYF,TRBV4-1,TRBJ1-3
CASSLSPGGNQPQHF,TRBV27,TRBJ1-5
CAWSALQGRGEKLFF,TRBV30,TRBJ1-4
CASSQVGAASTDTQYF,TRBV4-3,TRBJ2-3
CASSTLARGGTEAFF,TRBV7-8,TRBJ1-1
CASGLVLGGALSTDTQYF,TRBV12-5,TRBJ2-3
CASSGGFVSYGYTF,TRBV25-1,TRBJ1-2
CAWEGASGGDNEQFF,TRBV30,TRBJ2-1
CASSQDWSGGAVREQYF,TRBV4-3,TRBJ2-7
CAPKQNGGSNTGELFF,TRBV10-3,TRBJ2-2
CASSLTGNYEQYF,TRBV7-8,TRBJ2-7
CASSSSGGATDTQYF,TRBV7-3,TRBJ2-3